Each of the 27 T cell receptor beta chains below was sequenced from the same sample in a study of CD8 T cells in Susac syndrome. The RNA input was roughly 0.45 to 1 ug, and it was reverse transcribed with random hexamers. A single record per CDR3 protein comes from TCRdb applying MiXCR to the immunoSEQ multiplex PCR reads. The sample holds 250,000 to 350,000 distinct CDR3 sequences, 90% to 95% seen once. Sequenced input: CD4+ T cells from PBMCs. The source is a human donor with multiple sclerosis.

The genes are TRBV19 and TRBJ2-1, with TRBD1 matching over 11 bases. CDR1 is LNHDA and CDR2 is SQIVND in the germline V gene (reference sequence). The CDR3 is 17 residues long. With V trimmed by 5 bases and J by 3 bases, 9 bases remained unmatched. The CDR3 region is CASSPYPGTGGYNEQFF. CDR3 nucleotide sequence: TGTGCCAGTAGTCCCTATCCCGGGACAGGGGGCTACAATGAGCAGTTCTTC.

The V and J genes are TRBV5-1 and TRBJ2-1; 11 bases are shared with TRBD2. The V and J ends lost 4 bases and 5 bases, in that order; junction bases with no gene match: 8. Looked up from germline, CDR1 is SGHRS and CDR2 is YFSETQ. This CDR3 spans 16 amino acids. In DNA form, the CDR3 reads TGCGCCAGCAGCGGAATGACTAGCGGGGCCCACAATGAGCAGTTCTTC. This codes for CASSGMTSGAHNEQFF.

There are a few counts of this clonotype. The V and J genes are TRBV18 and TRBJ2-7; 14 positions agree with TRBD2. Germline loops: CDR1 KGHSH, CDR2 LQKENI. The CDR3 is made up of 18 amino acids. Trimming at V came to 1 base and at J to 6 bases, leaving 11 bases not matched to a gene. CDR3 nucleotides: TGTGCCAGCTCACCACTGGGGACTAGCGGGAGTTCCCTCGCCGAGCAGTACTTC. Its translation: CASSPLGTSGSSLAEQYF.

The V call is TRBV11-3, the J call TRBJ2-2; D remains ambiguous. V was pared by 7 bases and J by 2 bases, with 11 bases between. The CDR3 is made up of 14 amino acids. Germline V gives CDR1 SGHNT, CDR2 YENEEA. The CDR3 coding sequence is TGTGCCAGCAACGCCGGCCCTAACACCGGGGAGCTGTTTTTT. It yields the protein CASNAGPNTGELFF.

This rearrangement joins TRBV19 to TRBJ1-1, with 10 bases identical to TRBD1. The CDR3 totals 14 residues. Germline V gives CDR1 LNHDA, CDR2 SQIVND (reference sequence). Trimming at V came to 3 bases and at J to 10 bases, leaving 8 bases not matched to a gene. CDR3 DNA: TGTGCCAGTAGTATCCGGGACAGGGGTGGAAGAGCTTTCTTT. Translated: CASSIRDRGGRAFF.

V usage is TRBV10-3 and J usage is TRBJ1-5; 8 bases are shared with TRBD1. J was trimmed by 1 base and V by 5 bases; bases with no gene match: 1. CDR1 is ENHRY, CDR2 SYGVKD, per germline. This CDR3 is built from 14 residues. The CDR3 region is CAISRQGSNQPQHF. The DNA for the CDR3 is TGTGCCATCAGTAGACAGGGGAGCAATCAGCCCCAGCATTTT.

This clonotype was recorded only once. The chain recombines TRBV5-1 with TRBJ2-2; D gene unclear. Germline V gene sequence: CDR1 SGHRS, CDR2 YFSETQ. This CDR3 comprises 15 residues. Trimming cost V 5 bases and J 7 bases, with 18 bases left between them. CDR3 nucleotide sequence: TGCGCCAGCAGTCCCGGCGGCCTGGCATACGGGGAGCTGTTTTTT. Its protein product is CASSPGGLAYGELFF.

This chain connects TRBV19 to TRBJ2-3, with a weak D call TRBD2 (6 bases). The CDR3 consists of 17 residues. The V end was cut by 6 bases, the J end by 5 bases, with 24 bases between. Germline CDR1 is LNHDA and CDR2 is SQIVND (reference sequence). CDR3 amino acids: CASRRLVGNRLGDTQYF. The DNA of the CDR3 is TGTGCCAGTAGGCGACTAGTAGGAAACCGGCTTGGAGATACGCAGTATTTT. The full variable domain, rest sourced from reference TRBV19 and TRBJ2-3, is DGGITQSPKYLFRKEGQNVTLSCEQNLNHDAMYWYRQDPGQGLRLIYYSQIVNDFQKGDIAEGYSVSREKKESFPLTVTSAQKNPTAFYLCASRRLVGNRLGDTQYFGPGTRLTVL.

This chain links TRBV25-1 with TRBJ2-1; the D is unclear. This CDR3 contains 13 residues. The V end lost 4 bases, the J end lost 3 bases, and 7 bases lay between the germline ends. CDR1 and CDR2 from the germline V gene are MGHDK and SYGVNS. The CDR3 nucleotides are TGTGCCAGCAGTGGCGCGAACTACAATGAGCAGTTCTTC. Its protein product is CASSGANYNEQFF.

The V call is TRBV6-1, the J call TRBJ2-2, with a possible D match to TRBD1 (6 bases). CDR3 length: 14 residues. Trimming took off 10 bases at V and 0 bases at J, with 12 bases between the two ends. Germline V gene lookup returns CDR1 MNHNS and CDR2 SASEGT. The CDR3 DNA is TGTGCCACCACCGGGACAACGAACACCGGGGAGCTGTTTTTT. Its translation: CATTGTTNTGELFF.

This clonotype was picked up one time. The genes are TRBV11-2 and TRBJ2-3; weak D call: TRBD1 (5 bases). Trimming left V 5 bases short and J 2 bases short, with 17 bases between. Germline V gives CDR1 SGHAT, CDR2 FQNNGV. CDR3 size: 16 residues. In nucleotides, the CDR3 is TGTGCCAGCAGCACCTTTGGGGCGGAAATCACAGATACGCAGTATTTT. This sequence encodes CASSTFGAEITDTQYF.

The chain couples TRBV15 to TRBJ2-2; perhaps TRBD1 as D (6 bases). The germline gives CDR1 LNHNV, CDR2 YYDKDF (reference sequence). The CDR3 loop spans 14 amino acids. V was pared by 7 bases and J by 5 bases, with 14 bases between. This CDR3 reads CATKWDTLTGELFF. The DNA for the CDR3 is TGTGCCACCAAATGGGACACCCTAACCGGGGAGCTGTTTTTT.

The V call is TRBV27, the J call TRBJ2-3; 7 bases are a match to TRBD2. The V and J ends lost 6 bases and 0 bases, in that order; junction bases with no gene match: 9. Germline V lookup: CDR1 MNHEY, CDR2 SMNVEV (reference sequence). The CDR3 loop spans 16 amino acids. This chain's CDR3 is CASSRSGDLSTDTQYF. As DNA, the CDR3 is TGTGCCAGCAGCCGCAGCGGGGACCTAAGCACAGATACGCAGTATTTT.

J is TRBJ1-2 and V is TRBV5-4; TRBD1 matches at 7 bases. The CDR3 runs 13 residues. V trimming: 3 bases; J trimming: 13 bases; junction bases outside the gene matches: 12. Germline lookup yields CDR1 SGHNT and CDR2 YYREEE (reference sequence). CDR3: CASSSGTARYFTF. DNA of the CDR3: TGTGCCAGCAGCTCCGGGACAGCCCGATACTTCACCTTC.

J is TRBJ2-1 and V is TRBV13; D is possibly TRBD2 (6 bases). The CDR3 totals 14 residues. Germline V gene sequence: CDR1 PRHDT, CDR2 FYEKMQ (reference sequence). V was cut by 4 bases and J by 9 bases, with 16 bases left in between. CDR3 nucleotide sequence: TGTGCCAGCAGCTCCCAGGGAGGTATAGGTGAGCAGTTCTTC. It is translated as CASSSQGGIGEQFF.

This sequence joins TRBV5-4 and TRBJ2-1; weak D call: TRBD1 (6 bases). V was clipped by 0 bases and J by 0 bases, with 10 bases between them. Per the germline V gene, CDR1 is SGHNT and CDR2 is YYREEE (reference sequence). The CDR3 spans 16 residues. CDR3 loop: CASSLGQVYSYNEQFF. The CDR3 DNA reads as TGTGCCAGCAGCTTGGGACAGGTCTACTCCTACAATGAGCAGTTCTTC.

V gene TRBV13 combines with J gene TRBJ2-7; tentatively, D is TRBD1 (6 bases). V shed 4 bases and J shed 0 bases, with 13 bases lying between them. This CDR3 is built from 15 residues. CDR1 and CDR2 from the germline V gene are PRHDT and FYEKMQ (reference sequence). The CDR3: CASSSDRKSSYEQYF. CDR3 nucleotide sequence: TGTGCCAGCAGCTCGGACAGAAAGAGCTCCTACGAGCAGTACTTC.

This chain connects TRBV25-1 to TRBJ1-1, with a possible D match to TRBD1 (6 bases). This CDR3 region has 15 residues. Germline CDR1 reads MGHDK; CDR2 reads SYGVNS. Trimming removed 5 bases from V and 2 bases from J, with 15 bases in between. The CDR3 loop reads CASSTLGQLNTEAFF. As DNA, the CDR3 is TGTGCCAGCAGTACCTTAGGACAGTTAAACACTGAAGCTTTCTTT.

The rearrangement joins TRBV7-9 to TRBJ2-2; D assignment may be TRBD1 or TRBD2 (5 bases each). Germline V gene lookup returns CDR1 SEHNR and CDR2 FQNEAQ (reference sequence). This CDR3 contains 13 residues. Trimming took off 6 bases at V and 7 bases at J, with 12 bases between the two ends. The CDR3 DNA is TGTGCCAGCAGTTCGGGACGGTTCGGGGAGCTGTTTTTT. As protein: CASSSGRFGELFF.

The rearrangement joins TRBV19 to TRBJ1-4, with 8 bases aligning to TRBD1. The V and J ends lost 6 bases and 8 bases, in that order; junction bases with no gene match: 8. Germline lookup yields CDR1 LNHDA and CDR2 SQIVND (reference sequence). The CDR3 covers 14 residues. The CDR3 nucleotides are TGTGCCAGTAGCCGGACAGGGCTGGACGAAAAACTGTTTTTT. Amino acid sequence: CASSRTGLDEKLFF.

This sequence joins TRBV27 and TRBJ1-6; TRBD1 matches 7 bases. With V trimmed by 9 bases and J by 13 bases, 15 bases remained unmatched. The CDR3 extends over 14 amino acids. Per germline, CDR1 MNHEY and CDR2 SMNVEV (reference sequence). The CDR3 protein is CASSPRDSKEPLHF. The CDR3 bases are TGTGCCAGTTCACCCCGGGACAGTAAGGAGCCCCTCCACTTT.

The V gene is TRBV7-2, the J gene TRBJ2-1; D not resolved. The CDR3 is made up of 16 amino acids. The germline V gene encodes CDR1 SGHTA and CDR2 FQGNSA. Deletions cut 3 bases from V and 9 bases from J, with 21 bases between. DNA of the CDR3: TGTGCCAGCAGCTTTACCTTCGGTCCCCCAATTAGTGAGCAGTTCTTC. Its protein is CASSFTFGPPISEQFF.

The chain couples TRBV2 to TRBJ2-5; no definite D call. The CDR3 sequence is 15 residues long. V shed 2 bases and J shed 4 bases, with 14 bases lying between them. Germline assignment: CDR1 SNHLY and CDR2 FYNNEI. The CDR3 reads CASSERRLEVETQYF. The CDR3 DNA is TGTGCCAGCAGTGAACGACGACTGGAAGTAGAGACCCAGTACTTC. Looking up the rest from reference TRBV2 and TRBJ2-5 gives the full variable domain: EPEVTQTPSHQVTQMGQEVILRCVPISNHLYFYWYRQILGQKVEFLVSFYNNEISEKSEIFDDQFSVERPDGSNFTLKIRSTKLEDSAMYFCASSERRLEVETQYFGPGTRLLVL.

The rearrangement links TRBV27 to TRBJ2-6; no definite D call. Trimming cost V 3 bases and J 1 base, with 13 bases left between them. This CDR3 spans 17 amino acids. CDR1 is MNHEY and CDR2 is SMNVEV in the germline V gene (reference sequence). As DNA, the CDR3 is TGTGCCAGCAGTTTCGTAGGGCCTTCATCTGGGGCCAACGTCCTGACTTTC. It translates to CASSFVGPSSGANVLTF.

The rearrangement joins TRBV4-2 to TRBJ2-5; 7 bases agree with TRBD2. Unmatched junction bases numbered 5, after V lost 1 base and J lost 3 bases. CDR3 length: 15 residues. Germline assignment: CDR1 LGHNA and CDR2 YNFKEQ. The DNA of the CDR3 is TGTGCCAGCAGCCAAGGGTCCAGCGGGAAAGAGACCCAGTACTTC. It yields the protein CASSQGSSGKETQYF.

The chain recombines TRBV2 with TRBJ2-5; maybe TRBD1 (6 bases). The CDR3 extends over 14 amino acids. In germline, CDR1 is SNHLY, CDR2 FYNNEI. Trimming shortened V by 6 bases and J by 7 bases, and 18 bases separated the two germline ends. As DNA, the CDR3 is TGTGCCAGCAGCCTACAGGGAAGGTCGGCGACCCAGTACTTC. Its protein product is CASSLQGRSATQYF.

The rearrangement links TRBV14 to TRBJ1-2; D gene unclear. Germline V gene lookup returns CDR1 SGHDN and CDR2 FVKESK. CDR3 length: 15 residues. V was pared by 3 bases and J by 6 bases, with 17 bases between. The DNA of the CDR3 is TGTGCCAGCAGCCAGAGTCCGCGAGGTACACATGGCTACACCTTC. This translates into CASSQSPRGTHGYTF.